The source of this T cell receptor beta chain is a study of blood T cell repertoires in COVID-19. On the study more broadly: Samples came from the United States, Italy and Spain, spanning acute and convalescent COVID-19. T cells, B-cell-depleted T cells, or PBMCs supplied cDNA or gDNA.

In the authors' methods: Reference gene primer amplification yielded estimated nucleated cell counts. Clones were sequenced by immunoSEQ multiplex PCR, and TCRdb holds only the in-frame ones, with some missing. V, J and clone size are those of that table, while D and trimming were read from the DNA. The sample has approximately 90,000 clones, roughly 80% seen once. The CDR3 spans 14 residues. Germline-derived CDR1 and CDR2 are SGHTA and FQGNSA. V was clipped by 1 base and J by 8 bases; unmatched bases: 5. The specimen was peripheral blood. The source is a human donor in a cohort sampled during active COVID-19. The chain employs TRBV7-2 and TRBJ2-1, with 7 positions matching TRBD2. The CDR3 DNA reads as TGTGCCAGCAGCTTAGGCGGGAGTGCGTATGAGCAGTTCTTC. Its protein is CASSLGGSAYEQFF.